This T cell receptor beta chain was profiled in a study of neoadjuvant nivolumab and ipilimumab in lung cancer. V lost 7 bases and J 8 bases, leaving 11 bases between the germline ends. Germline lookup yields CDR1 LNHDA and CDR2 SQIVND (reference sequence). This CDR3 has 11 amino acids. With regard to this clone: Its antigen is not known.

Measured with immunoSEQ multiplex PCR; TCRdb has only the in-frame clones, and not every one. This repertoire shows tens of thousands of clones, around 80% found once; its top ten account for roughly 6.2%. Overall study findings and caveats: Resected tumors had greater TCR richness and clonality than uninvolved lung.

This sequence originates from an adult with non-small cell lung cancer. The genes are TRBV19 and TRBJ1-2; D uncertain. Sequencing used peripheral blood, obtained before neoadjuvant nivolumab, alone or with ipilimumab. The CDR3 DNA sequence: TGTGCCAGTAAACGAAAACTAGGCTACACCTTC. It specifies CASKRKLGYTF.